Listed below are T cell receptor beta chains from one sample, sequenced in a study of blood T cells in healthy people across ages. MiXCR, run by TCRdb on the 5' RACE reads, gives a single entry per CDR3 protein. Of some 1,800,000 distinct CDR3 sequences listed, more than 35% are singletons. The sequencing sample was made of blood. These receptors were obtained from a human donor in good health. Both conserved end residues are part of each CDR3. D genes are given only for firm matches. Where a row states a size, it is once, few, many or the class of an expanded clone; other rows omit it.

TRBV20-1	-	TRBJ2-7	TRBD1	CSAKKQGTYEQYF	TGCAGTGCTAAAAAACAGGGGACCTACGAGCAGTACTTC
TRBV7-9	-	TRBJ1-2	TRBD1	CASSGFRGHNYGYTF	TGTGCCAGCAGCGGATTCAGGGGGCATAACTATGGCTACACCTTC
TRBV10-3	-	TRBJ1-2	TRBD1	CAISEDGTGRGYTF	TGTGCCATCAGTGAAGATGGGACAGGGAGAGGCTACACCTTC
TRBV12-3/TRBV12-4	few	TRBJ1-2	-	CASGRHPLNYGYTF	TGTGCCAGCGGCAGACACCCGCTTAACTATGGCTACACCTTC
TRBV7-2	-	TRBJ1-3	TRBD1	CASSPQGTGAGNTIYF	TGTGCCAGCAGCCCCCAGGGGACAGGGGCTGGAAACACCATATATTTT
TRBV5-1	-	TRBJ2-3	TRBD1	CASSTQGQTHTDTQYF	TGCGCCAGCAGCACCCAGGGACAGACCCACACAGATACGCAGTATTTT
TRBV20-1	-	TRBJ2-1	TRBD1	CSGIPGQGYNEQFF	TGCAGTGGTATCCCGGGACAGGGATACAATGAGCAGTTCTTC
TRBV5-5	-	TRBJ2-6	-	CASSQNYNSGANVLTF	TGTGCCAGCAGCCAGAATTACAACTCTGGGGCCAACGTCCTGACTTTC
TRBV27	-	TRBJ2-7	TRBD2	CASRPGLAGIYEQYF	TGTGCCAGCAGACCGGGACTAGCGGGGATCTACGAGCAGTACTTC
TRBV20-1	few	TRBJ2-3	TRBD2	CRGSGGNTDTQYF	TGTAGAGGGAGCGGGGGGAACACAGATACGCAGTATTTT
TRBV7-2	-	TRBJ2-7	TRBD1	CASSPGQGAGEQYF	TGTGCCAGCAGCCCGGGACAGGGGGCGGGGGAGCAGTACTTC
TRBV12-5	few	TRBJ2-4	-	CASVIGGGSQNIQYF	TGTGCTAGTGTCATCGGCGGTGGGAGCCAAAACATTCAGTACTTC
TRBV7-9	-	TRBJ2-1	TRBD1	CASSHGDRGKNEQFF	TGTGCCAGCAGCCACGGGGACAGGGGAAAAAATGAGCAGTTCTTC
TRBV5-1	-	TRBJ1-1	TRBD1	CASTPETGLNTEAFF	TGCGCCAGTACGCCGGAGACAGGGTTGAACACTGAAGCTTTCTTT
TRBV20-1	few	TRBJ2-1	-	CSAPLIKGPRNEQFF	TGCAGTGCTCCCCTTATCAAGGGACCACGCAATGAGCAGTTCTTC
TRBV6-2/TRBV6-3	few	TRBJ1-2	-	CASSRGFGYTF	TGTGCCAGCAGTAGAGGGTTTGGCTACACCTTC
TRBV12-3/TRBV12-4	-	TRBJ2-5	-	CASSFYEEGRGKTQYF	TGTGCCAGCAGTTTCTATGAGGAGGGTAGGGGAAAGACCCAGTACTTC
TRBV7-9	few	TRBJ2-7	-	CASSSLMDRAYEQYF	TGTGCCAGCAGCTCCTTAATGGACAGAGCCTACGAGCAGTACTTC
TRBV5-6	-	TRBJ2-2	-	CASSLGPGNLNTGELFF	TGTGCCAGCAGCTTGGGTCCGGGCAATCTAAACACCGGGGAGCTGTTTTTT
TRBV6-5	-	TRBJ1-6	-	CASSYGFRGANSPLHF	TGTGCCAGCAGTTACGGTTTCAGGGGAGCGAATTCACCCCTCCACTTT
TRBV7-9	-	TRBJ1-2	-	CATDRARTVYGYTF	TGTGCCACCGATCGAGCGCGGACAGTTTATGGCTACACCTTC
TRBV7-2	few	TRBJ2-5	-	CASSLGVVQETQYF	TGTGCCAGCAGCTTAGGAGTGGTACAAGAGACCCAGTACTTC
TRBV20-1	-	TRBJ1-2	-	CSASTKGFGYGYTF	TGCAGTGCTAGCACTAAGGGGTTTGGGTATGGCTACACCTTC
TRBV6-5	-	TRBJ2-7	-	CASSYSRGLYEQYF	TGTGCCAGCAGTTACTCGAGGGGCCTCTACGAGCAGTACTTC
TRBV29-1	once	TRBJ1-2	TRBD1	CSAARQGDGYTF	TGCAGCGCTGCACGACAGGGAGATGGCTACACCTTC
TRBV7-9	few	TRBJ2-4	-	CASSSRDLTGKRAKNIQYF	TGTGCCAGCAGCTCCAGGGACCTAACAGGGAAGAGGGCCAAAAACATTCAGTACTTC
TRBV3-1	few	TRBJ2-7	TRBD2	CASSQGSAGSSYEQYF	TGTGCCAGCAGCCAAGGATCAGCGGGAAGCTCCTACGAGCAGTACTTC
TRBV6-2/TRBV6-3	-	TRBJ2-7	-	CASSAASLISYKQYF	TGTGCCAGCAGCGCCGCTAGTCTCATCTCCTACAAGCAGTACTTC
TRBV20-1	once	TRBJ1-5	-	CSASRQGNQPQHF	TGCAGTGCGAGCCGACAGGGCAATCAGCCCCAGCATTTT
TRBV6-6	many	TRBJ2-3	TRBD2	CASTAGVRTDTQYF	TGTGCCAGCACTGCGGGGGTGCGCACAGATACGCAGTATTTT
TRBV4-1	few	TRBJ2-5	TRBD1	CASSVRGWTGSEETQYF	TGCGCCAGCAGCGTCCGAGGTTGGACAGGGTCAGAAGAGACCCAGTACTTC
TRBV25-1	many	TRBJ2-3	-	CASTRGSGDTQYF	TGTGCCAGCACCCGGGGGAGCGGAGATACGCAGTATTTT
TRBV7-9	-	TRBJ2-7	-	CASSRSGQQGSYEQYF	TGTGCCAGCAGCCGGTCGGGCCAGCAGGGATCCTACGAGCAGTACTTC
TRBV11-1	few	TRBJ2-1	TRBD1	CASSSQGALGGEQFF	TGTGCCAGCAGTTCACAGGGGGCGCTGGGGGGTGAGCAGTTCTTC
TRBV6-1	-	TRBJ2-5	TRBD2	CASSLRFQGLAGSPQETQYF	TGTGCCAGCAGTCTCAGGTTCCAGGGACTAGCGGGGTCCCCACAAGAGACCCAGTACTTC
TRBV3-1	few	TRBJ2-5	-	CASSPRSETQYF	TGTGCCAGCAGCCCCCGGTCGGAGACCCAGTACTTC
TRBV12-3/TRBV12-4	few	TRBJ2-1	-	CASSFLVSSYNEQFF	TGTGCCAGCAGCTTCTTAGTGAGCTCCTACAATGAGCAGTTCTTC
TRBV12-3/TRBV12-4	few	TRBJ1-5	-	CASAPLGGMGTNQPQHF	TGTGCCAGCGCACCGTTAGGGGGAATGGGTACCAATCAGCCCCAGCATTTT
TRBV5-1	few	TRBJ1-1	TRBD1	CASSWGDRANTEAFF	TGCGCCAGCAGCTGGGGGGACAGGGCAAACACTGAAGCTTTCTTT
TRBV7-2	many	TRBJ1-5	-	CASSLADNQPQHF	TGTGCCAGCAGCTTAGCAGATAATCAGCCCCAGCATTTT
TRBV4-2	few	TRBJ2-7	TRBD1	CASSRLTGQGAAEQYF	TGTGCCAGCAGCCGATTAACCGGACAGGGGGCAGCCGAGCAGTACTTC
TRBV18	-	TRBJ2-3	-	CASSPNGESSTDTQYF	TGTGCCAGCTCCCCCAACGGAGAATCTAGCACAGATACGCAGTATTTT